The 31 T cell receptor beta chains presented below share a single source sample, sequenced in a study of control samples from healthy donors and cancer patients. The protocol was immunoSEQ multiplex PCR, while the TCRdb copy is restricted to in-frame clones and leaves out a portion. The table shows 84,000 or so clones, with roughly 91% occurring only once. The sequencing sample was made of blood. Source of these receptors: a man aged 45-60 years in good health.

The rearrangement joins TRBV5-6 to TRBJ2-4; D gene unclear. Germline CDR1 SGHDT, CDR2 YYEEEE. Trimming removed 3 bases from V and 7 bases from J, with 11 bases in between. The CDR3 length is 13 residues. In DNA, the CDR3 is TGTGCCAGCAGCTCCCGATCCGGGAACATTCAGTACTTC. It codes for CASSSRSGNIQYF. The variable domain in full, completed from reference TRBV5-6 and TRBJ2-4, reads DAGVTQSPTHLIKTRGQQVTLRCSPKSGHDTVSWYQQALGQGPQFIFQYYEEEERQRGNFPDRFSGHQFPNYSSELNVNALLLGDSALYLCASSSRSGNIQYFGAGTRLSVL.

This sequence joins TRBV27 and TRBJ2-7, with D perhaps TRBD1 (7 bases). V lost 3 bases, J lost 5 bases, and 20 bases lay in between. Germline V gene data show CDR1 as MNHEY and CDR2 as SMNVEV (reference sequence). The CDR3 sequence is 16 residues long. As DNA, the CDR3 is TGTGCCAGCAGTTTGTGGCCCACACAGGGGAGGAACGAGCAGTACTTC. Its protein is CASSLWPTQGRNEQYF.

The chain couples TRBV7-2 to TRBJ1-6; unclear D gene. The CDR3 loop spans 15 amino acids. V lost 2 bases, J lost 9 bases, and 14 bases lay in between. Germline V gene sequence: CDR1 SGHTA, CDR2 FQGNSA. The DNA for the CDR3 is TGTGCCAGCAGCTTATATCTCTTTTTACGTTCACCCCTCCACTTT. It specifies CASSLYLFLRSPLHF.

V and J are TRBV11-2 and TRBJ2-7; no clear D. V was pared by 8 bases and J by 2 bases, with 10 bases between. CDR1 and CDR2 (germline): SGHAT, FQNNGV. The CDR3 extends over 12 amino acids. The CDR3 coding sequence is TGTGCCAGCCGCAGTGGGCCCTACGAGCAGTACTTC. This translates into CASRSGPYEQYF. The whole variable domain, remainder taken from reference TRBV11-2 and TRBJ2-7, is EAGVAQSPRYKIIEKRQSVAFWCNPISGHATLYWYQQILGQGPKLLIQFQNNGVVDDSQLPKDRFSAERLKGVDSTLKIQPAKLEDSAVYLCASRSGPYEQYFGPGTRLTVT.

V usage is TRBV3-1 (or the pseudogene TRBV3-2) and J usage is TRBJ1-1; D is unresolved. V was shortened by 1 base and J by 8 bases, with 8 bases between the two germline ends. The CDR3 is 12 amino acids. Looked up from germline, CDR1 is LGHDT and CDR2 is YNNKEL (reference sequence). The CDR3 region is CASSQGSLEAFF. The CDR3 DNA reads TGTGCCAGCAGCCAAGGATCGTTAGAAGCTTTCTTT.

This sequence joins TRBV5-5 and TRBJ1-5; D may be TRBD1 (6 bases). The CDR3 has 17 residues. Germline assignment: CDR1 SGHKS and CDR2 YYEKEE (reference sequence). V dropped 1 base and J dropped 4 bases, with 18 bases sitting between them. The CDR3 DNA is TGTGCCAGCAGCTTGACAGGGAGGGGGGGGAAAAATCAGCCCCAGCATTTT. Translated, it gives CASSLTGRGGKNQPQHF. The full variable domain, its missing parts supplied by reference TRBV5-5 and TRBJ1-5, is DAGVTQSPTHLIKTRGQQVTLRCSPISGHKSVSWYQQVLGQGPQFIFQYYEKEERGRGNFPDRFSARQFPNYSSELNVNALLLGDSALYLCASSLTGRGGKNQPQHFGDGTRLSIL.

V and J are TRBV11-2 and TRBJ1-3, with D possibly being TRBD1 (6 bases). Germline CDR1 reads SGHAT; CDR2 reads FQNNGV. Trimming left V 0 bases short and J 1 base short, with 7 bases between. This CDR3 region has 15 residues. CDR3 region: CASSLEGGSGNTIYF. The DNA of the CDR3 is TGTGCCAGCAGCTTAGAAGGGGGGTCTGGAAACACCATATATTTT.

The chain joins TRBV12-3 or TRBV12-4 to TRBJ1-4; D is unclear. The CDR3 extends over 11 amino acids. V was pared by 6 bases and J by 8 bases, with 7 bases between. The CDR3: CASSSTEKLFF. In DNA form, the CDR3 reads TGTGCCAGCAGCTCGACAGAAAAACTGTTTTTT.

The rearrangement uses TRBV29-1 and TRBJ1-4; D not resolved. The CDR3 loop spans 13 amino acids. Trimming took off 4 bases at V and 4 bases at J, with 10 bases between the two ends. Germline-derived CDR1 and CDR2 are SQVTM and ANQGSEA. Written as DNA, the CDR3 is TGCAGCGTTGGGGTAGGGATTAATGAAAAACTGTTTTTT. Translation gives CSVGVGINEKLFF.

The chain is built from TRBV15 and TRBJ2-3; no reliable D call. The CDR3 length is 14 residues. Trimming stripped 0 bases from V and 2 bases from J, with 6 bases between. Germline assignment: CDR1 LNHNV and CDR2 YYDKDF (reference sequence). The CDR3 here is CATSRDQATDTQYF. As DNA, the CDR3 is TGTGCCACCAGCAGAGATCAGGCCACAGATACGCAGTATTTT.

This chain connects TRBV18 to TRBJ2-3; TRBD1 matches 12 bases. The V gene end was trimmed by 3 bases and the J gene end by 5 bases; junction bases not matched to a gene: 6. This CDR3 comprises 16 residues. Germline loops: CDR1 KGHSH, CDR2 LQKENI. The CDR3 nucleotides are TGTGCCAGCTCACCGCGGGACAGGGGGCATGGAGATACGCAGTATTTT. Amino acids: CASSPRDRGHGDTQYF.

The V and J genes are TRBV12-3 or TRBV12-4 and TRBJ2-2; D remains ambiguous. The CDR3 extends over 13 amino acids. The ends were cut back, 1 base at V and 5 bases at J, with 5 bases in the middle. The CDR3 DNA is TGTGCCAGCAGTTTAGTAGTAACCGGGGAGCTGTTTTTT. This codes for CASSLVVTGELFF.

This clone was counted only a few times. V and J are TRBV12-3 or TRBV12-4 and TRBJ1-3; D is undetermined. V shed 3 bases and J shed 4 bases, with 4 bases lying between them. The CDR3 is made up of 12 amino acids. CDR3 residues: CASSFIGNTIYF. In DNA form, the CDR3 reads TGTGCCAGCAGTTTCATCGGAAACACCATATATTTT.

The rearrangement uses TRBV13 and TRBJ2-5; TRBD1 matches 9 bases. Germline-derived CDR1 and CDR2 are PRHDT and FYEKMQ (reference sequence). The CDR3 consists of 19 residues. J lost 0 bases, V lost 3 bases, and 14 bases had no gene match. The CDR3 DNA follows: TGTGCCAGCAGCTTCACATCTACCGGGACAGGGCCTCACCAAGAGACCCAGTACTTC. This encodes CASSFTSTGTGPHQETQYF.

V and J are TRBV4-3 and TRBJ2-3, with D uncertain. CDR1 and CDR2 (germline): LGHNA, YSLEER. Deletions cut 1 base from V and 1 base from J, with 9 bases between. The CDR3 consists of 15 residues. CDR3 coding DNA: TGCGCCAGCAGCCAAGTGGTAGGCCGCACAGATACGCAGTATTTT. This sequence encodes CASSQVVGRTDTQYF.

CDR3 in amino acids: CAWSVWPRTGLFGYGYTF. CDR3 in DNA: TGTGCCTGGAGTGTATGGCCCCGGACAGGGCTCTTCGGCTATGGCTACACCTTC. The genes are TRBV30 and TRBJ1-2; TRBD1 aligns across 8 bases. Unmatched junction bases numbered 16, after V lost 0 bases and J lost 4 bases. The CDR3 consists of 18 residues. Germline V CDR1 and CDR2: GTSNPN, SVGIG (reference sequence).

J is TRBJ2-3 and V is TRBV27; D may be TRBD2 (5 bases). Deletions cut 4 bases from V and 0 bases from J, with 8 bases between. The germline CDR1 and CDR2 sequences are MNHEY and SMNVEV (reference sequence). There are 14 residues in the CDR3. CDR3 protein: CASSSPGSTDTQYF. CDR3 coding DNA: TGTGCCAGCAGTTCACCGGGAAGCACAGATACGCAGTATTTT.

The chain couples TRBV12-3 or TRBV12-4 to TRBJ1-1; D gene uncertain. V lost 4 bases, J lost 2 bases, and 8 bases lay in between. The CDR3 length is 13 residues. CDR3 sequence reads: CASSSGSNTEAFF. Written as DNA, the CDR3 is TGTGCCAGCAGTTCCGGCTCAAACACTGAAGCTTTCTTT.

V and J are TRBV19 and TRBJ2-7, with D perhaps assigned TRBD1 or TRBD2 (6 bases each). Germline lookup yields CDR1 LNHDA and CDR2 SQIVND (reference sequence). The CDR3 totals 15 residues. V was shortened by 6 bases and J by 4 bases, with 19 bases between the two germline ends. As DNA, the CDR3 is TGTGCCAGTAGCACATCCCTCGGGGGACAATACGAGCAGTACTTC. Amino acids: CASSTSLGGQYEQYF.

The chain links TRBV10-1 to TRBJ1-5; D not certain. V dropped 1 base and J dropped 4 bases, with 5 bases sitting between them. Germline V lookup: CDR1 WNHNN, CDR2 SYGVQD (reference sequence). The CDR3 is 13 residues long. The CDR3 spells CASSEFRNQPQHF. CDR3 nucleotides: TGCGCCAGCAGTGAGTTCCGGAATCAGCCCCAGCATTTT.

The CDR3 region is CASSYRGGTEAFF. The CDR3 coding sequence is TGTGCCAGCTCATACAGGGGAGGCACTGAAGCTTTCTTT. The J gene is TRBJ1-1, the V gene TRBV7-9, with TRBD1 matching over 7 bases. The CDR3 runs 13 residues. The junction had 7 bases not matched to a gene; V was cut back by 8 bases and J by 4 bases. Germline CDR1 is SEHNR and CDR2 is FQNEAQ (reference sequence).

This CDR3 reads CASSLDSGVSGNTIYF. DNA of the CDR3: TGCGCCAGCAGCTTAGACAGTGGAGTTTCTGGAAACACCATATATTTT. This rearrangement joins TRBV5-1 to TRBJ1-3; weak D call: TRBD1 (5 bases). From germline, CDR1 is SGHRS and CDR2 YFSETQ. CDR3 length: 16 residues. Trimming removed 2 bases at V and 1 base at J, with 13 bases between.

J is TRBJ2-4 and V is TRBV6-5, with D unclear. This CDR3 comprises 15 residues. Germline V lookup: CDR1 MNHEY, CDR2 SVGAGI. Between the trimmed V and J ends, which lost 5 bases and 4 bases, there was a span of 15 bases. CDR3 DNA: TGTGCCAGCAGTCCGGAGACCACCACGAAAAACATTCAGTACTTC. Encoded protein: CASSPETTTKNIQYF.

This clone occurred a few times. The chain recombines TRBV7-8 with TRBJ2-3; unclear D gene. Trimming left V 4 bases short and J 7 bases short, with 24 bases between. Looked up from germline, CDR1 is SGHVS and CDR2 is FQNEAQ. The CDR3 extends over 17 amino acids. DNA of the CDR3: TGTGCCAGCAGCTCGGGTATCAGTGGGCTAGTTTTATATACGCAGTATTTT. Encoded protein: CASSSGISGLVLYTQYF.

This rearrangement joins TRBV12-3 or TRBV12-4 to TRBJ1-2; the match to TRBD1 covers 7 bases. The trim removed 3 bases at V and 8 bases at J, leaving 6 bases unmatched. The CDR3 has 13 amino acids. CDR3 DNA: TGTGCCAGCAGTTTTGGAACAGGGGTCGGCTACACCTTC. Translated, it gives CASSFGTGVGYTF.

V gene TRBV27 combines with J gene TRBJ2-1, with D unresolved. The CDR3 runs 15 residues. Germline V gives CDR1 MNHEY, CDR2 SMNVEV (reference sequence). The V end was cut by 2 bases, the J end by 5 bases, with 13 bases between. Here the CDR3 reads CASSLGYGPHNEQFF. In DNA, the CDR3 is TGTGCCAGCAGTTTAGGGTACGGGCCCCACAATGAGCAGTTCTTC.

A few counts support this clone. This sequence joins TRBV5-6 and TRBJ2-4; TRBD1 matches at 8 bases. This CDR3 has 14 amino acids. J was trimmed by 5 bases and V by 2 bases; bases with no gene match: 3. CDR1 and CDR2 from the germline V gene are SGHDT and YYEEEE. CDR3 region: CASSFPGQENIQYF. The CDR3 DNA is TGTGCCAGCAGCTTTCCGGGACAGGAAAACATTCAGTACTTC. The variable domain in full, completed from reference TRBV5-6 and TRBJ2-4, reads DAGVTQSPTHLIKTRGQQVTLRCSPKSGHDTVSWYQQALGQGPQFIFQYYEEEERQRGNFPDRFSGHQFPNYSSELNVNALLLGDSALYLCASSFPGQENIQYFGAGTRLSVL.

The table lists this clone with a count of one. This rearrangement joins TRBV27 to TRBJ1-2, with D perhaps TRBD1 (5 bases). This CDR3 contains 14 residues. Per the germline V gene, CDR1 is MNHEY and CDR2 is SMNVEV (reference sequence). Trimming cost V 2 bases and J 4 bases, with 11 bases left between them. The CDR3, as DNA: TGTGCCAGCAGTTTACTACCTGGGGGCTATGGCTACACCTTC. Translating gives CASSLLPGGYGYTF.

The rearrangement links TRBV5-1 to TRBJ2-1; no firm D call. The germline V gene has CDR1 SGHRS and CDR2 YFSETQ. The CDR3 length is 15 residues. Deletions cut 0 bases from V and 4 bases from J, with 11 bases between. The CDR3 DNA is TGCGCCAGCAGCTTGGATGGCCCGACGTACAATGAGCAGTTCTTC. Translated: CASSLDGPTYNEQFF.

This clone was recorded only once. The chain has TRBV10-1 and TRBJ2-1; D remains unclear. This CDR3 is 12 amino acids long. The V and J ends lost 3 bases and 7 bases respectively, with 7 bases between them. Germline V CDR1 and CDR2: WNHNN, SYGVQD (reference sequence). CDR3 nucleotide sequence: TGCGCCAGCAGTGATGCCGGGAATGAGCAGTTCTTC. Its translation: CASSDAGNEQFF.

The rearrangement links TRBV19 to TRBJ2-5, with D maybe TRBD1 (6 bases). Trimming stripped 5 bases from V and 2 bases from J, with 9 bases between. CDR3 length: 13 residues. In germline, CDR1 is LNHDA, CDR2 SQIVND (reference sequence). CDR3 sequence (DNA): TGTGCCAGTAGTCTTCAGGGGCAAGAGACCCAGTACTTC. It encodes CASSLQGQETQYF.